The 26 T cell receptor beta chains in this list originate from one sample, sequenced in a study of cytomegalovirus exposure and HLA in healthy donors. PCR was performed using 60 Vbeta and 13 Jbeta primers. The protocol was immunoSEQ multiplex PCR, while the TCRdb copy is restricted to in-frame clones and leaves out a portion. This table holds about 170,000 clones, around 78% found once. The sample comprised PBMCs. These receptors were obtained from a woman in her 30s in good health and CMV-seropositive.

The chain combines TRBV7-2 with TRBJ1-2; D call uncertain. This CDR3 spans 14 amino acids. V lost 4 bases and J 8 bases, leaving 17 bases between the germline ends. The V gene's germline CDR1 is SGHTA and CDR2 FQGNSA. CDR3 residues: CASSYPGEPGGYTF. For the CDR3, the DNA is TGTGCCAGCAGCTATCCCGGGGAACCCGGCGGCTACACCTTC.

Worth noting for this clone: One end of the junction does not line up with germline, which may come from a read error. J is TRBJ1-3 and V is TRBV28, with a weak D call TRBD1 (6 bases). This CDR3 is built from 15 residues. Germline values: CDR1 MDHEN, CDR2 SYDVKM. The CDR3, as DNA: TGTGCCAGCAGTTTGCTTAAGGGACATGGATACACCATATATTTT. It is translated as CASSLLKGHGYTIYF.

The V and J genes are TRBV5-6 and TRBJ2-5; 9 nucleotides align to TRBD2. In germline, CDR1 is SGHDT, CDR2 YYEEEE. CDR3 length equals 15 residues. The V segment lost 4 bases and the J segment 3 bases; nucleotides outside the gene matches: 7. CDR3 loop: CASSTIAGVEETQYF. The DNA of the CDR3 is TGTGCCAGCAGCACTATAGCGGGGGTAGAAGAGACCCAGTACTTC.

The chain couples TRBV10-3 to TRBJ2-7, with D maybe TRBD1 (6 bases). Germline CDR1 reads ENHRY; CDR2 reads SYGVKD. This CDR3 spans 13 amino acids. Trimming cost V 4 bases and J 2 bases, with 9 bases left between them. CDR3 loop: CAISGQDPYEQYF. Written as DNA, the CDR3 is TGTGCCATCAGTGGACAGGACCCCTACGAGCAGTACTTC.

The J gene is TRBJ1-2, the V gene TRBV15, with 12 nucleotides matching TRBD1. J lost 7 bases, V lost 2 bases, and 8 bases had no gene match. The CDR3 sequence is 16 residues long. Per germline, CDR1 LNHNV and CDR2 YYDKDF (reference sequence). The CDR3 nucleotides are TGTGCCACCAGCAGAACCGGGACAGGGGGCCTCGCTGGCTACACCTTC. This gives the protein CATSRTGTGGLAGYTF.

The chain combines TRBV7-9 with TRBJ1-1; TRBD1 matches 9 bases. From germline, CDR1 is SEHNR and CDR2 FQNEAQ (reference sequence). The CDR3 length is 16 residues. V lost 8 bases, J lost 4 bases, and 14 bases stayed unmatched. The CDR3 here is CASLAGTGLLGTEAFF. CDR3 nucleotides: TGTGCCAGCCTAGCCGGGACAGGGCTCTTGGGCACTGAAGCTTTCTTT.

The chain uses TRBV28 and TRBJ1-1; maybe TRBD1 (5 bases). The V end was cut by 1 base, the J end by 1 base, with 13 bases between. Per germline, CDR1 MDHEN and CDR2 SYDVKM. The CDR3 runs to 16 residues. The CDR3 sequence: CASSLYWDGANTEAFF. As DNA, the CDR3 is TGTGCCAGCAGTTTATATTGGGATGGGGCGAACACTGAAGCTTTCTTT.

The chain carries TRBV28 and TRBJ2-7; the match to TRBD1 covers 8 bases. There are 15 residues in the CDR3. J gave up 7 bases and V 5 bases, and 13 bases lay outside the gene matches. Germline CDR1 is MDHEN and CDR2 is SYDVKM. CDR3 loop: CASSPFWGQDGEQYF. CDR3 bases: TGTGCCAGCAGTCCCTTTTGGGGACAGGATGGAGAGCAGTACTTC.

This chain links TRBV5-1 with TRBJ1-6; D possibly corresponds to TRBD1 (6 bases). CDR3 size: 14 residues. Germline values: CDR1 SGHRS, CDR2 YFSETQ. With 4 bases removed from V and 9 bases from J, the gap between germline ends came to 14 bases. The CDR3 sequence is CASSPGGASSPLHF. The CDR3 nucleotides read TGCGCCAGCAGCCCCGGGGGGGCTAGTTCACCCCTCCACTTT.

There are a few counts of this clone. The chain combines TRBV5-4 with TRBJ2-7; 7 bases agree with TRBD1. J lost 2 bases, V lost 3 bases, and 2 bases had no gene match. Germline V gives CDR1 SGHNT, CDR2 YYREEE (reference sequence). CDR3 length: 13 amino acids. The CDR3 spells CASSSGTAYEQYF. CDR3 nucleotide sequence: TGTGCCAGCAGCTCCGGGACAGCCTACGAGCAGTACTTC.

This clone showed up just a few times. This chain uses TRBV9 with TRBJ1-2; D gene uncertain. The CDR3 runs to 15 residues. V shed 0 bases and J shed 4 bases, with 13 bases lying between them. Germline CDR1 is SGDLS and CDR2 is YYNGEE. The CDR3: CASSVVTQAIYGYTF. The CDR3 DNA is TGTGCCAGCAGCGTAGTGACCCAGGCGATCTATGGCTACACCTTC.

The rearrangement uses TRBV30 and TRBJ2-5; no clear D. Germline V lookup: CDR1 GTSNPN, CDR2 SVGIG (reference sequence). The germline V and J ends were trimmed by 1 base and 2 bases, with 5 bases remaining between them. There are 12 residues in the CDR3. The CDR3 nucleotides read TGTGCCTGGAGTGATAATCAAGAGACCCAGTACTTC. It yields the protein CAWSDNQETQYF.

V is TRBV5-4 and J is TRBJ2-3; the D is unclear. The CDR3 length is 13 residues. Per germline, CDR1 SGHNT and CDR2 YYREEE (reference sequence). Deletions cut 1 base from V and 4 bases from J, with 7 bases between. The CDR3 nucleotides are TGTGCCAGCAGCTTGCCTTATCCAGATACGCAGTATTTT. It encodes CASSLPYPDTQYF.

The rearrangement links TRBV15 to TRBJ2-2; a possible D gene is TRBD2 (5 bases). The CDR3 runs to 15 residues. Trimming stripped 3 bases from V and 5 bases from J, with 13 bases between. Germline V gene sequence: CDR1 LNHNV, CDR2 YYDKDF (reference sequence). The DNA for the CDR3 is TGTGCCACCAGCAGTGCTCTCTCGGGAACCGGGGAGCTGTTTTTT. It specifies CATSSALSGTGELFF.

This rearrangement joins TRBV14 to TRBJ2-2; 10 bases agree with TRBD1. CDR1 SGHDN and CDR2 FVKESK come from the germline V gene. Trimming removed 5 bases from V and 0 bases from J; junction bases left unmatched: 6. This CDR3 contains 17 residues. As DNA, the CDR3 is TGTGCCAGCAGCGCCGGGACAGGGGCTTCGAACACCGGGGAGCTGTTTTTT. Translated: CASSAGTGASNTGELFF.

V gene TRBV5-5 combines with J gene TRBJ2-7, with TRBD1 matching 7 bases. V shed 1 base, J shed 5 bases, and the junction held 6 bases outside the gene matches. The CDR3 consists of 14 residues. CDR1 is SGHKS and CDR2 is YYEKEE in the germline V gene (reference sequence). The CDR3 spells CASSLRGQVHEQYF. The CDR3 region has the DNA TGTGCCAGCAGCTTGCGAGGACAGGTCCACGAGCAGTACTTC.

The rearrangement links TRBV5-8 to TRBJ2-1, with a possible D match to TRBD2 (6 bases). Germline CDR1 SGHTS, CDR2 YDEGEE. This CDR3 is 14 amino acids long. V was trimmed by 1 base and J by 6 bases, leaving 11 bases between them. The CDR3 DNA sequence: TGTGCCAGCAGCTTGAGGAGCGGGCCCAATGAGCAGTTCTTC. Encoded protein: CASSLRSGPNEQFF.

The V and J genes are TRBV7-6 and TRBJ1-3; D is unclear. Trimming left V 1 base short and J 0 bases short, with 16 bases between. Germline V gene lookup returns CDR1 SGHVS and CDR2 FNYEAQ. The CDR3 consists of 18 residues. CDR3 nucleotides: TGTGCCAGCAGCTTAGAATGGACGGAGGACTACTCTGGAAACACCATATATTTT. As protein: CASSLEWTEDYSGNTIYF. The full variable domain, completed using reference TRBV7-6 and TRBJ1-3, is GAGVSQSPRYKVTKRGQDVALRCDPISGHVSLYWYRQALGQGPEFLTYFNYEAQQDKSGLPNDRFSAERPEGSISTLTIQRTEQRDSAMYRCASSLEWTEDYSGNTIYFGEGSWLTVV.

The CDR3 nucleotides read TGTGCCAGCAGTTTATCGGAGGGCACAAACTATGGCTACACCTTC. Protein: CASSLSEGTNYGYTF. The V call is TRBV27, the J call TRBJ1-2; D gene uncertain. The CDR3 is 15 amino acids. The V and J ends lost 0 bases and 2 bases respectively, with 10 bases between them. From germline, CDR1 is MNHEY and CDR2 SMNVEV (reference sequence).

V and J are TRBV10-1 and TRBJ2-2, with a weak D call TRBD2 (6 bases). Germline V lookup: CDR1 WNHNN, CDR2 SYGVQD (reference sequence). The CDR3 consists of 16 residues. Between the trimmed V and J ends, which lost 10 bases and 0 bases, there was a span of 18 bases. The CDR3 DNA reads TGCGCCACCGCCAAGCGGGCCTCTACGAACACCGGGGAGCTGTTTTTT. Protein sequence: CATAKRASTNTGELFF.

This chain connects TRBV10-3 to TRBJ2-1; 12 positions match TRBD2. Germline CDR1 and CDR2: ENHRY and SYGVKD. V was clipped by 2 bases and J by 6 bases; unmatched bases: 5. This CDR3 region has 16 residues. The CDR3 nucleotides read TGTGCCATCAGTGAGGCGACTAGCGGGAGCGTCAATGAGCAGTTCTTC. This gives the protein CAISEATSGSVNEQFF.

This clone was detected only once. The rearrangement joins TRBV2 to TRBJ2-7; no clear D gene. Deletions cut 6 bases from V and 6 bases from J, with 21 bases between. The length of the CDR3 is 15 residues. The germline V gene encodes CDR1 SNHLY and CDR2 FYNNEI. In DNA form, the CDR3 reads TGTGCCAGCAGGGAAAGTACTCAAACCTCTTCCGAGCAGTACTTC. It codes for CASRESTQTSSEQYF.

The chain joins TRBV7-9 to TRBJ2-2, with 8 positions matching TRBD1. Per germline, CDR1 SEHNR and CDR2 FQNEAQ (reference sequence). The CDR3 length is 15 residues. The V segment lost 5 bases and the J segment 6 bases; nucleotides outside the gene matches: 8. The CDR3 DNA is TGTGCCAGCAGCAAGGGGACAGGACTTTCCGGGGAGCTGTTTTTT. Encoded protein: CASSKGTGLSGELFF.

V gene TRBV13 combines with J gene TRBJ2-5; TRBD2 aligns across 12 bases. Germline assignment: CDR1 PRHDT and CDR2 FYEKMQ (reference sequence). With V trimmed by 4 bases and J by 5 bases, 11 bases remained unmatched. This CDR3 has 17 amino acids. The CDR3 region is CASSSSSGGDGIETQYF. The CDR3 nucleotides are TGTGCCAGCAGCTCCTCTAGCGGGGGGGACGGCATCGAGACCCAGTACTTC.

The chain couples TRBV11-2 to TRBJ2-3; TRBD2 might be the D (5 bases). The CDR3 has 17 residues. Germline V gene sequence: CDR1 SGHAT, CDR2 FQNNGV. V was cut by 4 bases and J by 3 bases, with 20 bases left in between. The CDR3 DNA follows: TGTGCCAGCAGCTCTGGACTGCGGTTAACAAAGACAGATACGCAGTATTTT. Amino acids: CASSSGLRLTKTDTQYF.

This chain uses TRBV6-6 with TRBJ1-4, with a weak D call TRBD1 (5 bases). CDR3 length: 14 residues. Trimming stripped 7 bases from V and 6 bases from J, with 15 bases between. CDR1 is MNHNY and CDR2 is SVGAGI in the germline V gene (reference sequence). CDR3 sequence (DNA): TGTGCCAGCACCCCCCGGCAGGGCTATGAAAAACTGTTTTTT. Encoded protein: CASTPRQGYEKLFF.